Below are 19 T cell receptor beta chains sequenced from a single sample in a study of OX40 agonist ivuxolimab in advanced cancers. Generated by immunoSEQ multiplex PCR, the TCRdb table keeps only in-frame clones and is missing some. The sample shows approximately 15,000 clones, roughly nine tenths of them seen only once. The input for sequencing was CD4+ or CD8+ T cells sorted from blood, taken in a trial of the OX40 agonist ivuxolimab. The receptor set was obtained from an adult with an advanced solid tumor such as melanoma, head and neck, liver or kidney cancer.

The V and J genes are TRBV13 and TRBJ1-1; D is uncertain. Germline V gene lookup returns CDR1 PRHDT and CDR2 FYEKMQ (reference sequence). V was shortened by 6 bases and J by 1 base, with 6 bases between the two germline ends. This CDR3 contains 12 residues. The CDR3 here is CASRSWNTEAFF. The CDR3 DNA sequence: TGTGCCAGCAGATCTTGGAACACTGAAGCTTTCTTT. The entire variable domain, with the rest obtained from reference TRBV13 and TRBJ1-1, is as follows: AAGVIQSPRHLIKEKRETATLKCYPIPRHDTVYWYQQGPGQDPQFLISFYEKMQSDKGSIPDRFSAQQFSDYHSELNMSSLELGDSALYFCASRSWNTEAFFGQGTRLTVV.

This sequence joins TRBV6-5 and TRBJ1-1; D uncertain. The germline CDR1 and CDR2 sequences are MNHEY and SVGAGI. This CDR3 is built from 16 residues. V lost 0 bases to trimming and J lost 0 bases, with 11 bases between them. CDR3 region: CASSYSTWTMNTEAFF. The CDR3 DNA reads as TGTGCCAGCAGTTACTCGACCTGGACGATGAACACTGAAGCTTTCTTT.

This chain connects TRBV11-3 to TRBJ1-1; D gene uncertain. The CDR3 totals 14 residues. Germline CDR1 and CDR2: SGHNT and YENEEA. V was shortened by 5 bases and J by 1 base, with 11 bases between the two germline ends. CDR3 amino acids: CASSPDSGNTEAFF. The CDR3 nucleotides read TGTGCCAGCAGCCCGGACTCGGGGAACACTGAAGCTTTCTTT. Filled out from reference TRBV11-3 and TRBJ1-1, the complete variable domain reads EAGVVQSPRYKIIEKKQPVAFWCNPISGHNTLYWYLQNLGQGPELLIRYENEEAVDDSQLPKDRFSAERLKGVDSTLKIQPAELGDSAVYLCASSPDSGNTEAFFGQGTRLTVV.

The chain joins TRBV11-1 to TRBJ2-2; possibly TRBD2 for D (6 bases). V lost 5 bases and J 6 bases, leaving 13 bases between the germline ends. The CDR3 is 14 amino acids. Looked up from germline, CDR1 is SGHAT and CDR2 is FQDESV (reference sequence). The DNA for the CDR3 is TGTGCCAGCAGCGCCCCGACTAGTTCCGGGGAGCTGTTTTTT. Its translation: CASSAPTSSGELFF. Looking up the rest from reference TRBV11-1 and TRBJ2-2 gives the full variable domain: EAEVAQSPRYKITEKSQAVAFWCDPISGHATLYWYRQILGQGPELLVQFQDESVVDDSQLPKDRFSAERLKGVDSTLKIQPAELGDSAMYLCASSAPTSSGELFFGEGSRLTVL.

The CDR3, as DNA: TGTGCCAGCTCCTTAGCGGGTTCCGTGGAGCAGTTCTTC. Amino acids: CASSLAGSVEQFF. V usage is TRBV19 and J usage is TRBJ2-1; 7 bases are a match to TRBD2. The CDR3 sequence is 13 residues long. Germline CDR1 is LNHDA and CDR2 is SQIVND (reference sequence). Trimming cost V 9 bases and J 10 bases; bases outside gene matches: 12.

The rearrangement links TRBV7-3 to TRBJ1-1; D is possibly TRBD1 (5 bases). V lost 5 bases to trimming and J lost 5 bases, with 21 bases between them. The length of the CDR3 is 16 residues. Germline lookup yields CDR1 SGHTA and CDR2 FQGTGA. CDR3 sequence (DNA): TGTGCCAGCAGCGTCCCGGGACGGGGGATTAGTACTGAAGCTTTCTTT. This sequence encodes CASSVPGRGISTEAFF.

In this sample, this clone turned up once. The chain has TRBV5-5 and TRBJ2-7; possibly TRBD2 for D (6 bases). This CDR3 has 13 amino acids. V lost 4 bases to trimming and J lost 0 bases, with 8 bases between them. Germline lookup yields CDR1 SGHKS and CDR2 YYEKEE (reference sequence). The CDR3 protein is CASSGGISYEQYF. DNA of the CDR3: TGTGCCAGCAGCGGAGGGATCTCCTACGAGCAGTACTTC. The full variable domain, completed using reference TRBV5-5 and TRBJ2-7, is DAGVTQSPTHLIKTRGQQVTLRCSPISGHKSVSWYQQVLGQGPQFIFQYYEKEERGRGNFPDRFSARQFPNYSSELNVNALLLGDSALYLCASSGGISYEQYFGPGTRLTVT.

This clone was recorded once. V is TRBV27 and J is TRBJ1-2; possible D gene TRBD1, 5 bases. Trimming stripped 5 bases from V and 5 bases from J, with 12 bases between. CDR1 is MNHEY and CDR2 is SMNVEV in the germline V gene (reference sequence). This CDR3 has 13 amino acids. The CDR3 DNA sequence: TGTGCCAGCAGTAACCCATCAGGGTATGGCTACACCTTC. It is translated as CASSNPSGYGYTF.

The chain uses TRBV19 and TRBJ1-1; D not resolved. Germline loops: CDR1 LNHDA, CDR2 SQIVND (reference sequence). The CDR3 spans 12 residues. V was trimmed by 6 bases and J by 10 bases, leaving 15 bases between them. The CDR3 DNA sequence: TGTGCCAGTAGCCGAACCCCTCGTGGAGCTTTCTTT. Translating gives CASSRTPRGAFF.

This CDR3 reads CASSLGTGVWETQYF. CDR3 bases: TGTGCCAGCAGCTTAGGGACAGGGGTCTGGGAGACCCAGTACTTC. The V call is TRBV7-9, the J call TRBJ2-5, with 9 bases that match TRBD1. CDR1 and CDR2 from the germline V gene are SEHNR and FQNEAQ (reference sequence). The V segment lost 1 base and the J segment 5 bases; nucleotides outside the gene matches: 5. This CDR3 comprises 15 residues.

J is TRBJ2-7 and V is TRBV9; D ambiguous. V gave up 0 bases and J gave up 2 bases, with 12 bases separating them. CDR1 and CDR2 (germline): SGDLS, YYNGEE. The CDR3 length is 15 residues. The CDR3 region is CASSVAALSPYEQYF. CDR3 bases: TGTGCCAGCAGCGTAGCAGCGCTTAGCCCCTACGAGCAGTACTTC.

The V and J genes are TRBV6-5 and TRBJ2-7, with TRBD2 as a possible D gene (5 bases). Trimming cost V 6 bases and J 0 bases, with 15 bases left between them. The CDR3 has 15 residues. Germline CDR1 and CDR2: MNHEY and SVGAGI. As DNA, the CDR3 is TGTGCCAGCAGCCCCTGGACTGTCGCCTCCTACGAGCAGTACTTC. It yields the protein CASSPWTVASYEQYF.

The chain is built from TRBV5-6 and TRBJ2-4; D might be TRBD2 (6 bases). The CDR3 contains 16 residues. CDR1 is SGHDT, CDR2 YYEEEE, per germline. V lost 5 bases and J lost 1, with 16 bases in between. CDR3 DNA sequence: TGTGCCAGCAGTCCACCGGGGGAGGTGGCCAAAAACATTCAGTACTTC. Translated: CASSPPGEVAKNIQYF.

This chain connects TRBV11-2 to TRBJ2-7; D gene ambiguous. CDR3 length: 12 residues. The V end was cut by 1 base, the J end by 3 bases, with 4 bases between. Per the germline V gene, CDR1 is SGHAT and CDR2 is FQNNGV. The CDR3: CASSLAIYEQYF. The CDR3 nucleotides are TGTGCCAGCAGCTTAGCCATCTACGAGCAGTACTTC.

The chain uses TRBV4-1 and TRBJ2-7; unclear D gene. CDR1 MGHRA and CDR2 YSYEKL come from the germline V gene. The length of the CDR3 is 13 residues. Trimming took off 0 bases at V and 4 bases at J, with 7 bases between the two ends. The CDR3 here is CASSQEQLYEQYF. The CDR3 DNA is TGCGCCAGCAGCCAAGAACAGCTATACGAGCAGTACTTC.

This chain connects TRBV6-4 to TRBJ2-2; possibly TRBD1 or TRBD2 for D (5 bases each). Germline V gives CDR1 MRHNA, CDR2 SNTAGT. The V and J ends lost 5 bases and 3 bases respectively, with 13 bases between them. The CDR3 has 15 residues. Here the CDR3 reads CASSFREWDTGELFF. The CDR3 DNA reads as TGTGCCAGCAGTTTCAGGGAGTGGGACACCGGGGAGCTGTTTTTT.

The CDR3 coding sequence is TGTGCCAGCAGTTACCTGCGGGAATCGGACAATGAGCAGTTCTTC. This gives the protein CASSYLRESDNEQFF. The J gene is TRBJ2-1, the V gene TRBV6-5; a possible D gene is TRBD2 (6 bases). Germline V CDR1 and CDR2: MNHEY, SVGAGI. The CDR3 covers 15 residues. The ends were cut back, 2 bases at V and 5 bases at J, with 13 bases in the middle.

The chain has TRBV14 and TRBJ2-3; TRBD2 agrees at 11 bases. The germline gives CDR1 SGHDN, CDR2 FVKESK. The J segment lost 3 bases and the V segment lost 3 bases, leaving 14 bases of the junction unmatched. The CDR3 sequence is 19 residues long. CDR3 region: CASSHPRRETSGVTDTQYF. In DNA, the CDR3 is TGTGCCAGCAGCCACCCAAGAAGGGAGACTAGCGGGGTGACAGATACGCAGTATTTT.

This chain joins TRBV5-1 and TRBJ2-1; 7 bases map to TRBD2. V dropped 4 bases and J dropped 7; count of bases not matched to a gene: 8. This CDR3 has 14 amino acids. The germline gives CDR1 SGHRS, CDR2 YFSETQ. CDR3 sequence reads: CASSIRTSSNEQFF. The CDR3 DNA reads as TGCGCCAGCAGCATCCGGACTAGTTCGAATGAGCAGTTCTTC.